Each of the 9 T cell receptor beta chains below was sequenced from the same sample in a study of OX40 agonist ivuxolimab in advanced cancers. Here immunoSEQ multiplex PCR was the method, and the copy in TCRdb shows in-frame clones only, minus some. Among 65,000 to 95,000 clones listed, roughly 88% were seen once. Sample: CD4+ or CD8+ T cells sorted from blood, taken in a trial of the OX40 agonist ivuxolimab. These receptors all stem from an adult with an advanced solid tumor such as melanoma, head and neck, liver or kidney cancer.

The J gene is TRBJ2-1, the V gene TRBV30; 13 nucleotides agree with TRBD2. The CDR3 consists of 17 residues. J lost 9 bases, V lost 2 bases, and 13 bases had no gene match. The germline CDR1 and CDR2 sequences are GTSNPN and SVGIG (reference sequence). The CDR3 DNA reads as TGTGCCTGGAGTTGGCAAGAAACTAGCGGGAGGGCCGGTGAGCAGTTCTTC. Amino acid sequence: CAWSWQETSGRAGEQFF.

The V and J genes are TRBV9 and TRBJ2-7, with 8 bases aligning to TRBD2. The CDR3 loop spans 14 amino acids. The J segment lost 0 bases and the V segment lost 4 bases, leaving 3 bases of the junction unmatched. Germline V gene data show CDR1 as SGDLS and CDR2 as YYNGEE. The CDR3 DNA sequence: TGTGCCAGCAGCCCGGGACTAGACTCCTACGAGCAGTACTTC. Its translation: CASSPGLDSYEQYF.

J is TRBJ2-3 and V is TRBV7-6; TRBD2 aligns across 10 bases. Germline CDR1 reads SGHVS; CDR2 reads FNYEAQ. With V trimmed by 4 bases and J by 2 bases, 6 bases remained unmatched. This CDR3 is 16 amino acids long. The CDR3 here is CASSWTSGPYTDTQYF. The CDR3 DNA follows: TGTGCCAGCAGCTGGACTAGCGGACCTTACACAGATACGCAGTATTTT.

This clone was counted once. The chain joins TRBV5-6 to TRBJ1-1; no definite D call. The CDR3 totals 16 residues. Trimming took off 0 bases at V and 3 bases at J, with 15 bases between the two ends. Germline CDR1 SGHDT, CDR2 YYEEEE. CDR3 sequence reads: CASSLGMTAFDTEAFF. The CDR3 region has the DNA TGTGCCAGCAGCTTGGGGATGACCGCGTTCGACACTGAAGCTTTCTTT.

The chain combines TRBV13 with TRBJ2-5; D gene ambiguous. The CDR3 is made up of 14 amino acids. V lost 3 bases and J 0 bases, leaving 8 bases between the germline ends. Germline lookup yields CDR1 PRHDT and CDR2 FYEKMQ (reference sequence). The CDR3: CASSFRRNQETQYF. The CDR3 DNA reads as TGTGCCAGCAGCTTCCGACGGAACCAAGAGACCCAGTACTTC.

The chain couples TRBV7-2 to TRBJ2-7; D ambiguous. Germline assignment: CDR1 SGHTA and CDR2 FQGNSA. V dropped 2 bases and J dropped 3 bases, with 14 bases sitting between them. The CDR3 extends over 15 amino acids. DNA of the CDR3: TGTGCCAGCAGCTTAATTCCCGGTCAGTACTACGAGCAGTACTTC. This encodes CASSLIPGQYYEQYF.

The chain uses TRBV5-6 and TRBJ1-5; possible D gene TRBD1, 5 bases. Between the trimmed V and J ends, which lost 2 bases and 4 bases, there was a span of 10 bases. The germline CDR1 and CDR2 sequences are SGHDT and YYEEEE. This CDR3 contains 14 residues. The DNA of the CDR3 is TGTGCCAGCAGCTTCCCAGACAGTAATCAGCCCCAGCATTTT. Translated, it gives CASSFPDSNQPQHF.

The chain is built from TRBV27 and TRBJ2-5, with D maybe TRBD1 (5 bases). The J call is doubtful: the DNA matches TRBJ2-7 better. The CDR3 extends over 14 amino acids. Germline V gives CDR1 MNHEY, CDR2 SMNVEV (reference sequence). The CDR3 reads CASSFSGIAYEQYF. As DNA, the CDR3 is TGTGCCAGCAGTTTCTCAGGGATTGCCTACGAGCAGTACTTC.

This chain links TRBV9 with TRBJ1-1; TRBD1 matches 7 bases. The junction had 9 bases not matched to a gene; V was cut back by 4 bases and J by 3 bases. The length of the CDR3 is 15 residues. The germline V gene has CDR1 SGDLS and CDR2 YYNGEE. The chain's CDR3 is CASSTRQGGDTEAFF. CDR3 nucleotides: TGTGCCAGCAGCACACGACAGGGAGGGGACACTGAAGCTTTCTTT.